This T cell receptor beta chain appears in the sequencing data of a study of T cell responses to AZD1222 COVID-19 vaccine. The V end was cut by 3 bases, the J end by 9 bases, with 15 bases between. Germline CDR1 is LNHNV and CDR2 is YYDKDF (reference sequence). The CDR3 extends over 14 amino acids. This table comes from immunoSEQ multiplex PCR, and its TCRdb copy is limited to in-frame clones, with some not included. The table includes 100,000 to 150,000 clones, roughly nine tenths detected once. The clonotype was recovered from an adult in good health. J is TRBJ2-1 and V is TRBV15; D unresolved. This material consisted of peripheral blood, taken on day 0 of AZD1222 vaccination. CDR3 DNA: TGTGCCACCAGCAGTGACGGACGCTTGGGTGAGCAGTTCTTC. Its translation: CATSSDGRLGEQFF. The full variable domain, with the rest looked up from reference TRBV15 and TRBJ2-1, is DAMVIQNPRYQVTQFGKPVTLSCSQTLNHNVMYWYQQKSSQAPKLLFHYYDKDFNNEADTPDNFQSRRPNTSFCFLDIRSPGLGDTAMYLCATSSDGRLGEQFFGPGTRLTVL.